This T cell receptor beta chain was sequenced for a study of cytomegalovirus exposure and HLA in healthy donors. The study's findings and limits: Associated with cytomegalovirus, according to the listing, were approximately 160 TCR beta chains.

Comments on this clone: Its cognate antigen is unknown.

Per germline, CDR1 SGHRS and CDR2 YFSETQ. The CDR3 is made up of 17 amino acids. V lost 4 bases to trimming and J lost 3 bases; unmatched junction nucleotides: 13. Clones were read by immunoSEQ multiplex PCR, and TCRdb kept only the in-frame ones, dropping some. Among some 140,000 clones listed, 80% to 90% were seen once. V gene TRBV5-1 combines with J gene TRBJ2-1, with 7 positions matching TRBD1. The sequence derives from a young man in good health and CMV-seronegative. The source material was PBMCs. The CDR3 spells CASSLGTAFDLYNEQFF. CDR3 nucleotides: TGCGCCAGCAGCCTCGGGACAGCGTTCGATCTCTACAATGAGCAGTTCTTC. The full variable domain, its missing parts supplied by reference TRBV5-1 and TRBJ2-1, is KAGVTQTPRYLIKTRGQQVTLSCSPISGHRSVSWYQQTPGQGLQFLFEYFSETQRNKGNFPGRFSGRQFSNSRSEMNVSTLELGDSALYLCASSLGTAFDLYNEQFFGPGTRLTVL.